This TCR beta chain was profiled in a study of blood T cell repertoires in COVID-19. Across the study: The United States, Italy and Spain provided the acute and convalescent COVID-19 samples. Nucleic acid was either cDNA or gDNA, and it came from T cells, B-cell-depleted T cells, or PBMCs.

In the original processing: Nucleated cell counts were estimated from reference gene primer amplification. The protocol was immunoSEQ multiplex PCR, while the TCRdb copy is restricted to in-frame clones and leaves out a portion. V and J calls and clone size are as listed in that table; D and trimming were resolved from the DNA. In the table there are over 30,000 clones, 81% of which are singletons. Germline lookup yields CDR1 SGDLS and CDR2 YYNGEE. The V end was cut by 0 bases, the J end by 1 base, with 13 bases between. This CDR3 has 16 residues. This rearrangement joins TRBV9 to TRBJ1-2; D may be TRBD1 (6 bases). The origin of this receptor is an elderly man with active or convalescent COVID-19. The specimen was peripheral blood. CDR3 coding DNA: TGTGCCAGCAGCGTAGGTGGCGGCAGGGGTAACTATGGCTACACCTTC. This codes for CASSVGGGRGNYGYTF.